The 10 T cell receptor beta chains listed next were all sequenced from one sample in a study of cytomegalovirus exposure and HLA in healthy donors. Primers included in the PCR were 60 Vbeta and 13 Jbeta primers. Sequencing was performed with immunoSEQ multiplex PCR; in TCRdb, only in-frame clones are kept and a portion is missing. This sample has about 190,000 clones; about 81% occur once, and the top ten carry approximately 4.8%. What was sequenced was PBMCs. Receptor source: a man aged 25 to 40 in good health and CMV-seropositive.

The CDR3 nucleotides are TGCGCCAGCAGCTTGGCCGGCGGGGTGTCCTACAATGAGCAGTTCTTC. Protein: CASSLAGGVSYNEQFF. The chain has TRBV5-1 and TRBJ2-1; TRBD2 is a possible D gene (6 bases). The CDR3 covers 16 residues. Germline V gene lookup returns CDR1 SGHRS and CDR2 YFSETQ. V lost 0 bases and J lost 1, with 11 bases in between.

The V and J genes are TRBV29-1 and TRBJ2-7; perhaps TRBD1 as D (6 bases). From germline, CDR1 is SQVTM and CDR2 ANQGSEA. The CDR3 contains 11 residues. The V and J ends lost 6 bases and 7 bases respectively, with 13 bases between them. As DNA, the CDR3 is TGCAGCGTGCAGGGGAATGGGGAGCAGTACTTC. As protein: CSVQGNGEQYF.

The chain carries TRBV6-5 and TRBJ2-1, with D possibly being TRBD1 (5 bases). With 4 bases removed from V and 9 bases from J, the gap between germline ends came to 19 bases. There are 15 residues in the CDR3. From germline, CDR1 is MNHEY and CDR2 SVGAGI. CDR3 sequence reads: CASSSLGATLGEQFF. The CDR3 nucleotides are TGTGCCAGCAGTTCCTTAGGGGCTACGCTAGGTGAGCAGTTCTTC.

The CDR3 nucleotides read TGTGCCAGCAGAAACCGGGACAGGTATCACGAGCAGTTCTTC. Protein product: CASRNRDRYHEQFF. The V gene is TRBV6-6, the J gene TRBJ2-1; TRBD1 matches at 8 bases. CDR1 and CDR2 from the germline V gene are MNHNY and SVGAGI (reference sequence). CDR3 length equals 14 residues. V shed 6 bases and J 10 bases; nucleotides not matched to a gene: 11.

The V and J genes are TRBV6-6 and TRBJ1-5, with TRBD1 identical over 9 bases. V was clipped by 2 bases and J by 5 bases; unmatched bases: 7. Germline CDR1 and CDR2: MNHNY and SVGAGI (reference sequence). CDR3 length: 16 amino acids. This CDR3 reads CASSYTQGQGHQPQHF. As DNA, the CDR3 is TGTGCCAGCAGTTACACGCAGGGACAGGGACATCAGCCCCAGCATTTT.

About this clone: Mismatch with germline at one junction end may stem from a read error. V is TRBV5-1 and J is TRBJ1-5, with TRBD1 as a possible D gene (5 bases). The CDR3 contains 14 residues. Germline CDR1 reads SGHRS; CDR2 reads YFSETQ. CDR3 protein: CASSLGSGLQPQHF. The DNA for the CDR3 is TGTGCCAGCAGCTTGGGCTCAGGGCTTCAGCCCCAGCATTTT.

The chain couples TRBV6-5 to TRBJ2-1, with D possibly TRBD2 on 6 matching bases. The CDR3 is made up of 15 amino acids. Trimming left V 9 bases short and J 2 bases short, with 17 bases between. Germline CDR1 and CDR2: MNHEY and SVGAGI. The chain's CDR3 is CARAPRGGAYNEQFF. DNA for the CDR3: TGTGCCAGAGCTCCCCGAGGAGGGGCCTACAATGAGCAGTTCTTC.

J is TRBJ2-1 and V is TRBV6-6, with TRBD1 matching over 9 bases. Germline V gives CDR1 MNHNY, CDR2 SVGAGI (reference sequence). The CDR3 is 16 amino acids. V trimming: 5 bases; J trimming: 4 bases; junction bases outside the gene matches: 9. This CDR3 reads CASSTVGQGPYNEQFF. The CDR3 DNA sequence: TGTGCCAGCAGTACGGTCGGACAGGGGCCTTACAATGAGCAGTTCTTC.

The chain uses TRBV19 and TRBJ1-3; possibly TRBD1 for D (5 bases). The CDR3 covers 11 residues. Germline V CDR1 and CDR2: LNHDA, SQIVND (reference sequence). Trimming cost V 9 bases and J 12 bases, with 15 bases left between them. The CDR3 bases are TGTGCCAGCAGTTGGAGCGGGGGCATATATTTT. It translates to CASSWSGGIYF.

Only one count was recorded for this clone. CDR3 sequence reads: CASSQARGASYEQYF. CDR3 nucleotides: TGTGCCAGCAGCCAAGCCCGTGGGGCCTCCTACGAGCAGTACTTC. The chain has TRBV4-2 and TRBJ2-7, with a possible D match to TRBD1 (5 bases). This CDR3 has 15 residues. Per the germline V gene, CDR1 is LGHNA and CDR2 is YNFKEQ. V was trimmed by 1 base and J by 0 bases, leaving 10 bases between them.